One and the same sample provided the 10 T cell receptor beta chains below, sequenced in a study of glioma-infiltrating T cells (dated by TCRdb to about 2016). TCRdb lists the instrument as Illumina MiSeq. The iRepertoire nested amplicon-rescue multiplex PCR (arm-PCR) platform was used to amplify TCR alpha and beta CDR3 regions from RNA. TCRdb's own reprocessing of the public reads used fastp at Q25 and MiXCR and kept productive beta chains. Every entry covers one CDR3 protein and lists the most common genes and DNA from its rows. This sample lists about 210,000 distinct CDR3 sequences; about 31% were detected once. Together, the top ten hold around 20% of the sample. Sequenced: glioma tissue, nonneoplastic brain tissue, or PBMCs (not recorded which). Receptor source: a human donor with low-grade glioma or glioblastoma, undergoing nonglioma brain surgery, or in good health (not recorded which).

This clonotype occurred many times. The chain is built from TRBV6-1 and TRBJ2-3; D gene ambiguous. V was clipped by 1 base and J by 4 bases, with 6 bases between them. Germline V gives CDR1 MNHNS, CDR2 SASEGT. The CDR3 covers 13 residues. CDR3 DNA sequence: TGTGCCAGCAGTGAAGGTTTCCCAGATACGCAGTATTTT. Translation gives CASSEGFPDTQYF.

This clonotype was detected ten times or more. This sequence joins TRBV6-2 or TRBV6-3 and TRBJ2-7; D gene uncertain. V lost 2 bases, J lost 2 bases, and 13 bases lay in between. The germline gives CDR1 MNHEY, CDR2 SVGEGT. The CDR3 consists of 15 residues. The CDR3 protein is CASSYPASDTYEQYF. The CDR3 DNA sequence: TGTGCCAGCAGTTACCCCGCCAGTGATACCTACGAGCAGTACTTC.

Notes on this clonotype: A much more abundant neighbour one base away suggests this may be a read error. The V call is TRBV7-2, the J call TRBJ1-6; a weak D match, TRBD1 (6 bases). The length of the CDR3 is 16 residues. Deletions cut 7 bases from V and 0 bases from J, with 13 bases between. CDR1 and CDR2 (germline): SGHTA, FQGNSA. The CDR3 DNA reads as TGTACCAGCAAAGAGGGGGGCAGCTCCTATAATTCACCCCTCCACTTT. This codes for CTSKEGGSSYNSPLHF. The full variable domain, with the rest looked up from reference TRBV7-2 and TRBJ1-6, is GAGVSQSPSNKVTEKGKDVELRCDPISGHTALYWYRQSLGQGLEFLIYFQGNSAPDKSGLPSDRFSAERTGGSVSTLTIQRTQQEDSAVYLCTSKEGGSSYNSPLHFGNGTRLTVT.

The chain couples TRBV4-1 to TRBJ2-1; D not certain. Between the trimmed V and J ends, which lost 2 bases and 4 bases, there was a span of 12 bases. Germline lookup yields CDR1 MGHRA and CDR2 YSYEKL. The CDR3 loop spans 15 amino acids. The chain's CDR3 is CASSQPALGYNEQFF. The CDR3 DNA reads TGCGCCAGCAGCCAACCCGCCCTGGGTTACAATGAGCAGTTCTTC.

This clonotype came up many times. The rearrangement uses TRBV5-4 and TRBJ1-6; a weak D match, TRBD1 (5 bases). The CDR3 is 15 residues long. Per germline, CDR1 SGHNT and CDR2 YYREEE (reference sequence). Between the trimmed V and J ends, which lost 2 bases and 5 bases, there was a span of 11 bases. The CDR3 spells CASSFVGQDNSPLHF. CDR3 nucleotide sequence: TGTGCCAGCAGCTTCGTTGGACAAGATAATTCACCCCTCCACTTT.

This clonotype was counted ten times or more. The CDR3: CASSYRVNTGELFF. The CDR3 coding sequence is TGTGCCAGCAGTTATAGGGTGAACACCGGGGAGCTGTTTTTT. This chain uses TRBV6-1 with TRBJ2-2; D is ambiguous. In germline, CDR1 is MNHNS, CDR2 SASEGT. V shed 5 bases and J shed 1 base, with 8 bases lying between them. The CDR3 totals 14 residues.

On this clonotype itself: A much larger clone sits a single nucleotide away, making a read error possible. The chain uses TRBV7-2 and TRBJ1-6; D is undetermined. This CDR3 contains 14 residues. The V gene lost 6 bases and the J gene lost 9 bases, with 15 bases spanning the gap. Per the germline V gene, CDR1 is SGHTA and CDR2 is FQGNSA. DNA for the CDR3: TGTGCCAGCAGGCAAAGGGTAACGGGTTCACCCCTCCACTTT. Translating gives CASRQRVTGSPLHF.

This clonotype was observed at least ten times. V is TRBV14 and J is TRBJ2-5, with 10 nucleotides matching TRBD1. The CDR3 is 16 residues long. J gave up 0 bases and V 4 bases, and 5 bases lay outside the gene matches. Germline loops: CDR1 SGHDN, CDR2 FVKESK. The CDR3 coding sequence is TGTGCCAGCAGCCCTTGGGGACAGGGGTACCAAGAGACCCAGTACTTC. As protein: CASSPWGQGYQETQYF.

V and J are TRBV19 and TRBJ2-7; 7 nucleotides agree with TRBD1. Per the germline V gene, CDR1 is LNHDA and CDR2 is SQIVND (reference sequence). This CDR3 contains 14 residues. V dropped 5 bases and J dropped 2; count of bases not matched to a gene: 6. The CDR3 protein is CASSDRVRPYEQYF. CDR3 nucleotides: TGTGCCAGTAGTGACAGGGTAAGGCCCTACGAGCAGTACTTC.

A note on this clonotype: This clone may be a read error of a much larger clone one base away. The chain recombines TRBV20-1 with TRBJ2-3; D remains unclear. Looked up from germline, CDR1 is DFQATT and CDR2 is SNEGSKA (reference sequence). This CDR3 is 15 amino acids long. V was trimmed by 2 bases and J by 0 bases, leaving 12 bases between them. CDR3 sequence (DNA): TGCAGTGCTAGAAGACCGTACACTAGCACAGATACGCAGTATTTT. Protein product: CSARRPYTSTDTQYF.